This TCR beta chain emerged from a study of human T cells and chemical hapten exposure. About the research overall: Per-sample TCR yields varied mainly from small pooled library volume differences. General study results and limits: The number of TCRs over 1 in 1000 frequency stayed unchanged after DPC.

V lost 2 bases, J lost 8 bases, and 3 bases stayed unmatched. The germline V gene has CDR1 MNHEY and CDR2 SVGAGI. This CDR3 is 13 amino acids long. What the library attached to individual cDNA molecules were unique molecular identifiers. Each CDR3 protein gets one entry after TCRdb re-called the RACE reads with MiXCR. This sample yields 180,000 or so distinct CDR3 sequences, of which roughly 15% are seen a single time; about 1.7% belongs to the top ten. Time point specified: patch test 1, 2 weeks after DPC sensitization. Treatment meaning: therapeutic diphenylcyclopropenone sensitization with weekly scalp DPC. Note on this clonotype: Its antigen is not identified.

The TCR originated in a woman in her twenties or thirties with alopecia areata. Some clones in this sample may be carry-over from other donors' samples. The chain combines TRBV6-5 with TRBJ1-2; TRBD1 aligns across 9 bases. Sequenced material: whole blood, taken in connection with sensitization to the hapten diphenylcyclopropenone (DPC). The chain's CDR3 is CASSYGTGTGYTF. The DNA of the CDR3 is TGTGCCAGCAGTTACGGGACAGGGACCGGCTACACCTTC.